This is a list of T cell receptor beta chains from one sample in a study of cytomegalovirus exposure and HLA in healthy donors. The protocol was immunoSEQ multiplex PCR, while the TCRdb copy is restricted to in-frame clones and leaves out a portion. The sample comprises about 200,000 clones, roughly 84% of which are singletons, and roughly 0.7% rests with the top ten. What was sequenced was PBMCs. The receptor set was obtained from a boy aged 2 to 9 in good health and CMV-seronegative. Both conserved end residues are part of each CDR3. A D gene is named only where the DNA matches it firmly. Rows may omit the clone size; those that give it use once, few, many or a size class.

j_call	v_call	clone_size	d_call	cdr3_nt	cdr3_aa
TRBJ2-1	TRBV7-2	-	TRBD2	TGTGCCAGCAGTTCCCAGCGGGGAGGTATCAATGAGCAGTTCTTC	CASSSQRGGINEQFF
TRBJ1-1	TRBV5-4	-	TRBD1	TGTGCCAGCAGCTTAGGGGGCGTAATGGCTTTCTTT	CASSLGGVMAFF
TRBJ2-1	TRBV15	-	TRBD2	TGTGCCACCAGAACCTTTAGCGGGAGTGGGTACAATGGGCAGTTCTTC	CATRTFSGSGYNGQFF
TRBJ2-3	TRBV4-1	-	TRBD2	TGCGCCAGCCGCCGGTGGGTGGCGGGGGGAATCACAGATACGCAGTATTTT	CASRRWVAGGITDTQYF
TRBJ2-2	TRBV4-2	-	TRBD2	TGTGCCAGCAGCCAAGATATCCTAGCGGGGCACACCGGGGAGCTGTTTTTT	CASSQDILAGHTGELFF
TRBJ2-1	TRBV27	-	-	TGTGCCAGCAGTTCCACGGGGAAGCAGTTCTTC	CASSSTGKQFF
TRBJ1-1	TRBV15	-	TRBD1	TGTGCCACCAGCAGACTCTGGACAGGGTTGAACACTGAAGCTTTCTTT	CATSRLWTGLNTEAFF
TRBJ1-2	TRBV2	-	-	TGTGCCAGCAGTTTCGGGGGTGACTATGGCTACACCTTC	CASSFGGDYGYTF
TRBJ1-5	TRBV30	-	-	TGTGCCTGGAGTGGGCAGGGGAATCAGCCCCAGCATTTT	CAWSGQGNQPQHF
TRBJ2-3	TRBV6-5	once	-	TGTGCCAGCAGTTACACCGGGACAACTGACACAGATACGCAGTATTTT	CASSYTGTTDTDTQYF
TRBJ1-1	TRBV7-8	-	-	TGTGCCAGCAGCCTAGCCCAGGGGATAAAGAAGGGGACTGAAGCTTTCTTT	CASSLAQGIKKGTEAFF
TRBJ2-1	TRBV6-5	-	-	TGTGCCAGCAGTACTAGCAATGAGCAGTTCTTC	CASSTSNEQFF
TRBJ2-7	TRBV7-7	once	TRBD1	TGTGCTAGCAGCCAGGGACAGGGACACGAGCAGTACTTC	CASSQGQGHEQYF
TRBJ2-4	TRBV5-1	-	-	TGCGCCAGCAGCTTATCCGGTGGGGCTGCCAAAAACATTCAGTACTTC	CASSLSGGAAKNIQYF
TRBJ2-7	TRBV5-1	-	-	TGCGCCAGCAGCGGGGGCCCGTCCTACGAGCAGTACTTC	CASSGGPSYEQYF
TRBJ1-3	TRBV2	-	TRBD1	TGTGCCAGCTCAGGGGGCGGGAACACCATATATTTT	CASSGGGNTIYF
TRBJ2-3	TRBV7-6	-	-	TGTGCCAGCAGCTCATTGGGGGGGGGCGATACGCAGTATTTT	CASSSLGGGDTQYF
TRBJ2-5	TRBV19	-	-	TGTGCCAGTAGTATAGGGTCTAGCAGGACCCAGTACTTC	CASSIGSSRTQYF